A selection of T cell receptor beta chains follows, all from one sample in a study of cytomegalovirus exposure and HLA in healthy donors. Here immunoSEQ multiplex PCR was the method, and the copy in TCRdb shows in-frame clones only, minus some. Its listing shows under 65,000 clones. The sample consisted of PBMCs. The source is a woman aged 18-35 years in good health and CMV-seronegative. The CDR3 runs from the conserved cysteine through the conserved F or W. The D gene is left open where the match is weak.

TRBV5-1	.	TRBJ1-6	CASSLGESSYNSPLHF	TGCGCCAGCAGCTTGGGTGAGAGCTCCTATAATTCACCCCTCCACTTT
TRBV6-5	TRBD1	TRBJ2-7	CASSDDRGSYEQYF	TGTGCCAGCAGTGATGACAGGGGATCCTACGAGCAGTACTTC
TRBV18	TRBD1	TRBJ2-2	CASSLGPGQGLTGELFF	TGTGCCAGCTCACTGGGCCCGGGACAGGGACTAACCGGGGAGCTGTTTTTT
TRBV28	TRBD1	TRBJ2-7	CASSHRGRGAYEQYF	TGTGCCAGCAGCCACAGGGGGCGCGGGGCCTACGAGCAGTACTTC
TRBV5-5	.	TRBJ1-1	CASSPGVMNTEAFF	TGTGCCAGCAGCCCAGGGGTCATGAACACTGAAGCTTTCTTT
TRBV19	TRBD1	TRBJ1-1	CATSQGGTEAFF	TGTGCCACTTCACAGGGGGGTACTGAAGCTTTCTTT
TRBV7-3	TRBD2	TRBJ2-3	CASSRNARTSGIYTQYF	TGTGCCAGCAGCCGAAATGCTCGGACTAGCGGCATTTATACGCAGTATTTT
TRBV20-1	.	TRBJ2-5	CSASEGTQYF	TGCAGTGCCAGTGAGGGGACACAGTACTTC
TRBV29-1	.	TRBJ1-1	CSVVGLRAEAFF	TGCAGCGTTGTTGGACTCCGGGCTGAAGCTTTCTTT
TRBV7-9	TRBD1	TRBJ2-3	CASSSQEWYRGRGLVTQYF	TGTGCCAGCAGCTCACAAGAGTGGTATCGTGGCAGGGGGCTTGTTACGCAGTATTTT
TRBV4-1	.	TRBJ1-3	CASSQGREENTIYF	TGCGCCAGCAGCCAAGGCAGGGAAGAAAACACCATATATTTT
TRBV9	.	TRBJ2-5	CASSHSTSADCHF	TGTGCCAGCAGCCACTCAACTAGTGCTGACTGTCACTTC
TRBV18	.	TRBJ1-2	CASSPPQGRANYGYTF	TGTGCCAGCTCACCACCGCAGGGGAGAGCTAACTATGGCTACACCTTC
TRBV6-5	.	TRBJ2-7	CASSYVESGLAYEQYF	TGTGCCAGCAGTTACGTCGAAAGCGGGCTGGCCTACGAGCAGTACTTC
TRBV25-1	.	TRBJ2-5	CASSESRLASGETQYF	TGTGCCAGCAGTGAATCGCGGCTAGCGAGCGGGGAGACCCAGTACTTC
TRBV6-6	.	TRBJ1-2	CATQGQVYGYTF	TGTGCCACCCAGGGTCAGGTTTATGGCTACACCTTC
TRBV29-1	TRBD1	TRBJ2-7	CSVESQGAGYEQYF	TGCAGCGTCGAATCGCAGGGGGCGGGTTACGAGCAGTACTTC
TRBV6-6	.	TRBJ1-1	CASSAARDIPEAFF	TGTGCCAGCAGTGCCGCGAGGGACATCCCTGAAGCTTTCTTT
TRBV7-2	TRBD2	TRBJ2-7	CAITRASGLIYEQYF	TGTGCCATCACCCGGGCTAGCGGGCTAATCTACGAGCAGTACTTC
TRBV9	.	TRBJ2-3	CASSVGAGTATDTQYF	TGTGCCAGCAGCGTAGGGGCGGGGACAGCTACAGATACGCAGTATTTT
TRBV7-2	TRBD1	TRBJ1-2	CASSSRTGDYGYTF	TGTGCCAGCAGCTCCCGGACAGGGGACTATGGCTACACCTTC
TRBV7-9	.	TRBJ1-1	CASSKDLRQFNTEAFF	TGTGCCAGCAGCAAAGATCTGCGGCAGTTCAACACTGAAGCTTTCTTT
TRBV9	.	TRBJ2-7	CASSVSGGTYEQYF	TGTGCCAGCAGCGTATCAGGGGGGACGTACGAGCAGTACTTC
TRBV6-1	.	TRBJ1-5	CASSETEEGNQPQHF	TGTGCCAGCAGTGAAACTGAGGAGGGCAATCAGCCCCAGCATTTT
TRBV5-5	.	TRBJ1-2	CASSLKTAFNYGYTF	TGTGCCAGCAGCTTGAAGACAGCCTTTAACTATGGCTACACCTTC
TRBV6-6	.	TRBJ2-7	CASSKEGADEQYF	TGTGCCAGCAGTAAGGAGGGCGCGGACGAGCAGTACTTC
TRBV29-1	.	TRBJ1-1	CSVARGNTEAFF	TGCAGCGTTGCAAGGGGGAACACTGAAGCTTTCTTT
TRBV4-2	.	TRBJ2-2	CASSQDDLNTGELFF	TGTGCCAGCAGCCAAGACGACTTAAACACCGGGGAGCTGTTTTTT
TRBV6-5	.	TRBJ2-7	CASSYSTSYEQYF	TGTGCCAGCAGTTACTCGACTAGCTACGAGCAGTACTTC
TRBV6-5	.	TRBJ1-1	CASSTRGLQNTEAFF	TGTGCCAGCAGTACCCGGGGGTTGCAGAACACTGAAGCTTTCTTT
TRBV4-1	.	TRBJ2-7	CASSQDRGANSYEQYF	TGCGCCAGCAGCCAAGATCGAGGAGCGAACTCCTACGAGCAGTACTTC
TRBV2	.	TRBJ1-5	CASTLGGGSNQPQHF	TGTGCCAGCACCCTGGGGGGAGGAAGCAATCAGCCCCAGCATTTT
TRBV19	.	TRBJ1-2	CASSIWGLANYGYTF	TGTGCCAGTAGTATCTGGGGCCTAGCTAACTATGGCTACACCTTC
TRBV6-1	TRBD1	TRBJ2-1	CASSELTGGPPVEQFF	TGTGCCAGCAGTGAACTTACAGGGGGCCCTCCGGTTGAGCAGTTCTTC
TRBV9	.	TRBJ1-1	CASSVAGGYTEAFF	TGTGCCAGCAGCGTAGCTGGGGGGTACACTGAAGCTTTCTTT
TRBV4-2	.	TRBJ2-1	CASSQDEGSGPYNEQFF	TGTGCCAGCAGCCAAGATGAAGGTAGCGGTCCCTACAATGAGCAGTTCTTC
TRBV2	.	TRBJ1-2	CASSDPTDNYGYTF	TGTGCCAGCAGTGACCCCACAGATAACTATGGCTACACCTTC
TRBV14	.	TRBJ2-2	CASSPKGYTGELFF	TGTGCCAGCAGCCCTAAGGGGTACACCGGGGAGCTGTTTTTT
TRBV19	.	TRBJ1-1	CASSISPGSTEAFF	TGTGCCAGTAGTATTTCCCCAGGGTCTACTGAAGCTTTCTTT
TRBV7-8	TRBD2	TRBJ2-3	CATAKRTSGLTDTQYF	TGTGCCACCGCTAAAAGGACTAGCGGCCTCACAGATACGCAGTATTTT
TRBV15	.	TRBJ1-4	CATSRRQARSKLFF	TGTGCCACCAGCAGAAGACAGGCACGGTCAAAACTGTTTTTT
TRBV9	.	TRBJ1-1	CASKKEMNTEAFF	TGTGCCAGCAAGAAGGAGATGAACACTGAAGCTTTCTTT
TRBV25-1	TRBD2	TRBJ2-1	CASSELAGPNEQFF	TGTGCCAGCAGTGAACTAGCGGGCCCCAATGAGCAGTTCTTC
TRBV30	.	TRBJ2-7	CAWSVGGYEQYF	TGTGCCTGGAGTGTAGGGGGCTACGAGCAGTACTTC
TRBV7-9	TRBD1	TRBJ1-5	CASSRTGHDQPQHF	TGTGCCAGCAGCCGGACAGGGCACGATCAGCCCCAGCATTTT
TRBV25-1	.	TRBJ2-3	CASESTGSTDTQYF	TGTGCCAGCGAATCCACAGGTAGCACAGATACGCAGTATTTT
TRBV7-3	.	TRBJ1-5	CASSLSSDSQPQHF	TGTGCCAGCAGCTTATCTTCGGACAGTCAGCCCCAGCATTTT
TRBV6-1	.	TRBJ2-3	CASSALRTSLAGGTDTQYF	TGTGCCAGCAGTGCCCTCCGAACGTCACTAGCCGGCGGCACAGATACGCAGTATTTT
TRBV15	.	TRBJ2-7	CATSRDLASPNEQYF	TGTGCCACCAGCAGAGATCTGGCATCCCCCAACGAGCAGTACTTC
TRBV4-1	.	TRBJ1-6	CASSQRQVNNSPLHF	TGCGCCAGCAGCCAACGACAGGTGAATAATTCACCCCTCCACTTT
TRBV9	.	TRBJ2-2	CASSVLDRNTGELFF	TGTGCCAGCAGCGTACTAGACAGGAACACCGGGGAGCTGTTTTTT
TRBV27	.	TRBJ1-2	CASSRQTDGSYGYTF	TGTGCCAGCAGCCGACAGACCGACGGATCCTATGGCTACACCTTC
TRBV7-2	TRBD2	TRBJ2-3	CASTTLAGAGDTQYF	TGTGCCAGCACCACCCTAGCGGGGGCGGGAGATACGCAGTATTTT